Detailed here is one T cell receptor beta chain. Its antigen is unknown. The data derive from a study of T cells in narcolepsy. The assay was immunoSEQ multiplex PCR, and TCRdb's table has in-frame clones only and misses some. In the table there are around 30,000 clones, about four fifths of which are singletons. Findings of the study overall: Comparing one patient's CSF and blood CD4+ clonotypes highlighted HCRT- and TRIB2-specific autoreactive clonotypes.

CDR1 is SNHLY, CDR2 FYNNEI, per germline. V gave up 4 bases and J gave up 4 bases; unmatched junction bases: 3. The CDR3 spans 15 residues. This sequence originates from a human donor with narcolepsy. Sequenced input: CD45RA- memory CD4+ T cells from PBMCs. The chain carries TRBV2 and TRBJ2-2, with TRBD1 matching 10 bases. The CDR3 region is CASSGRDRGTGELFF. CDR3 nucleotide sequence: TGTGCCAGCAGTGGGAGGGACAGGGGCACCGGGGAGCTGTTTTTT.